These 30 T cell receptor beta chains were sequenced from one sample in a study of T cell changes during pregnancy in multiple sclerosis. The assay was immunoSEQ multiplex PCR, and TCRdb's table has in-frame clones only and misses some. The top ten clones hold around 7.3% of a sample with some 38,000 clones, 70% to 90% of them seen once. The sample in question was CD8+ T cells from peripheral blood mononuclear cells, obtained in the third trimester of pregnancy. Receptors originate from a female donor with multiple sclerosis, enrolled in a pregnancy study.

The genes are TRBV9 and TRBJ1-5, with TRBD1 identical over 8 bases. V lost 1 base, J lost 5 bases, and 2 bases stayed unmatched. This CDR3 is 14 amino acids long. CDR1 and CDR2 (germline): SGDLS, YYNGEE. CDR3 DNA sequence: TGTGCCAGCAGCGTATCAGGGGGCGATCAGCCCCAGCATTTT. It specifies CASSVSGGDQPQHF.

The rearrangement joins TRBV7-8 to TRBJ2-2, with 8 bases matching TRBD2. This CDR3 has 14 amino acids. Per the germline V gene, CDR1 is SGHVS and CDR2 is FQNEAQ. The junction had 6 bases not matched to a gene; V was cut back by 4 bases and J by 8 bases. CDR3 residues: CASSSGGAAGELFF. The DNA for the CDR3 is TGTGCCAGCAGCTCCGGGGGGGCCGCTGGGGAGCTGTTTTTT.

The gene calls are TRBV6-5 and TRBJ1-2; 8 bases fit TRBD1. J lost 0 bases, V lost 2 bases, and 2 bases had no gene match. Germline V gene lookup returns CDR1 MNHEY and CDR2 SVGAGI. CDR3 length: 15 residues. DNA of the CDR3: TGTGCCAGCAGTTACATGGACAGGGCTAACTATGGCTACACCTTC. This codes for CASSYMDRANYGYTF.

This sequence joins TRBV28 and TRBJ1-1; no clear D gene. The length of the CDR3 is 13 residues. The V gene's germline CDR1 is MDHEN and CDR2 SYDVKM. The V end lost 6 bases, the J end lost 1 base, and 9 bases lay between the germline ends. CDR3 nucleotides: TGTGCCAGCAGCGGAACAGAGAACACTGAAGCTTTCTTT. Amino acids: CASSGTENTEAFF.

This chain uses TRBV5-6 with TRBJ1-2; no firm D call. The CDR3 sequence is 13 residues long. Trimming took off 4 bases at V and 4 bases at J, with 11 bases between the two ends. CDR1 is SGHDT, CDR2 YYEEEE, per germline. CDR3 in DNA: TGTGCCAGCAGCCAGAGACTTACCTATGGCTACACCTTC. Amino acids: CASSQRLTYGYTF. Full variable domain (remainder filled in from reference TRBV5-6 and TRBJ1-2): DAGVTQSPTHLIKTRGQQVTLRCSPKSGHDTVSWYQQALGQGPQFIFQYYEEEERQRGNFPDRFSGHQFPNYSSELNVNALLLGDSALYLCASSQRLTYGYTFGSGTRLTVV.

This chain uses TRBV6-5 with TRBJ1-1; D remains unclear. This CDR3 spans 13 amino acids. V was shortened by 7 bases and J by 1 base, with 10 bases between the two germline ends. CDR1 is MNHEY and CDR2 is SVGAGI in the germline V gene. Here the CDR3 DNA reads TGTGCCAGCACCACCGGCGGGAACACTGAAGCTTTCTTT. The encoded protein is CASTTGGNTEAFF.

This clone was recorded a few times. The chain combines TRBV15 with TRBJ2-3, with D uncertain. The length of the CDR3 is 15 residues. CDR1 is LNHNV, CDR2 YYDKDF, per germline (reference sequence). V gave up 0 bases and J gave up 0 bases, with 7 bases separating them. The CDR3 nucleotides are TGTGCCACCAGCAGAGAGGGCAGGAGCACAGATACGCAGTATTTT. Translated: CATSREGRSTDTQYF.

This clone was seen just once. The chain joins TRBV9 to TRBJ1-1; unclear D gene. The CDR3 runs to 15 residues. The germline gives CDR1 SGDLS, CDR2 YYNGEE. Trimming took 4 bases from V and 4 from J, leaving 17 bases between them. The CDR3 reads CASSPWRSSGTEAFF. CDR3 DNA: TGTGCCAGCAGCCCCTGGCGGAGTAGCGGCACTGAAGCTTTCTTT.

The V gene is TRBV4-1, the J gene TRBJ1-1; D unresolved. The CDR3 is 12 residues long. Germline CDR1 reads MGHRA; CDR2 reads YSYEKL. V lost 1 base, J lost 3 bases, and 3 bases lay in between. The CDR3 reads CASSQADTEAFF. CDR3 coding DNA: TGCGCCAGCAGCCAAGCCGACACTGAAGCTTTCTTT.

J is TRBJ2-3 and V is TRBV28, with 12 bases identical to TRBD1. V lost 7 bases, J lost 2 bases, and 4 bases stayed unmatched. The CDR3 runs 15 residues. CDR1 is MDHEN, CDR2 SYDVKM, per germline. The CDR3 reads CASNLGQGATDTQYF. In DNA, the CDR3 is TGTGCCAGCAATCTGGGACAGGGGGCCACAGATACGCAGTATTTT.

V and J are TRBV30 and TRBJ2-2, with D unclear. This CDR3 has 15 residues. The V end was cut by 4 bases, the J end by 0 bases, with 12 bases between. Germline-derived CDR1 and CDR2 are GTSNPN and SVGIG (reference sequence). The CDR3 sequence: CAWTTRVSNTGELFF. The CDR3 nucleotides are TGTGCCTGGACGACCCGGGTATCGAACACCGGGGAGCTGTTTTTT.

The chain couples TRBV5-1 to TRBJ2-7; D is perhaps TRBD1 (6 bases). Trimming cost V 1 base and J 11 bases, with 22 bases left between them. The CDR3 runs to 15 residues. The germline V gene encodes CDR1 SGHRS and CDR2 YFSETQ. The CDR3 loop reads CASSLRGTGSFEEYF. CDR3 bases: TGCGCCAGCAGCTTGAGAGGAACAGGGTCGTTTGAGGAGTACTTC. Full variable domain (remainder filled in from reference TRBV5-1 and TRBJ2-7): KAGVTQTPRYLIKTRGQQVTLSCSPISGHRSVSWYQQTPGQGLQFLFEYFSETQRNKGNFPGRFSGRQFSNSRSEMNVSTLELGDSALYLCASSLRGTGSFEEYFGPGTRLTVT.

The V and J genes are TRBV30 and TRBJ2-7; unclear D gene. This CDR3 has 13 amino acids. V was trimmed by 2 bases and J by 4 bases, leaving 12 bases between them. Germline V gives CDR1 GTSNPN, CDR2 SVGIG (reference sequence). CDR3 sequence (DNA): TGTGCCTGGAGTCCTCGGTTCGGTTACGAGCAGTACTTC. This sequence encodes CAWSPRFGYEQYF. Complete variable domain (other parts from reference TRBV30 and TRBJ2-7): SQTIHQWPATLVQPVGSPLSLECTVEGTSNPNLYWYRQAAGRGLQLLFYSVGIGQISSEVPQNLSASRPQDRQFILSSKKLLLSDSGFYLCAWSPRFGYEQYFGPGTRLTVT.

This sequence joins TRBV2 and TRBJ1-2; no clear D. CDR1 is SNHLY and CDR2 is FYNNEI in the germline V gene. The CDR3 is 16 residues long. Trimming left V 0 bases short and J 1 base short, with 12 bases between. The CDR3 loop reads CASSEAVPPFNYGYTF. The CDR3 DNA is TGTGCCAGCAGTGAAGCCGTTCCTCCTTTTAACTATGGCTACACCTTC.

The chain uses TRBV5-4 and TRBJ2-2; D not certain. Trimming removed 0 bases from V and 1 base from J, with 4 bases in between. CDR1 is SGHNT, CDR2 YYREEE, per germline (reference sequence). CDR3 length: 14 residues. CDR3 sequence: CASSLAGNTGELFF. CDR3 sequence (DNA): TGTGCCAGCAGCTTGGCGGGGAACACCGGGGAGCTGTTTTTT.

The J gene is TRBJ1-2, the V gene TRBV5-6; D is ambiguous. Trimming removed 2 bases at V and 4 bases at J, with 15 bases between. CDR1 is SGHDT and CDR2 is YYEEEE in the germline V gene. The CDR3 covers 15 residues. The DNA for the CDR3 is TGTGCCAGCAGCTTCTTGGTAGTGGGGAGCTATGGCTACACCTTC. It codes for CASSFLVVGSYGYTF. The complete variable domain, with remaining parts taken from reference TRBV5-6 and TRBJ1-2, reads DAGVTQSPTHLIKTRGQQVTLRCSPKSGHDTVSWYQQALGQGPQFIFQYYEEEERQRGNFPDRFSGHQFPNYSSELNVNALLLGDSALYLCASSFLVVGSYGYTFGSGTRLTVV.

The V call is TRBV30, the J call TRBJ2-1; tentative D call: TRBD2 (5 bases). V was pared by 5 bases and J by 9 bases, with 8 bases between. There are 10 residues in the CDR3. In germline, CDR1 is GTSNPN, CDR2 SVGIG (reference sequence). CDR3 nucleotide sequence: TGTGCCTGGGGCCGGGGTGAGCAGTTCTTC. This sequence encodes CAWGRGEQFF.

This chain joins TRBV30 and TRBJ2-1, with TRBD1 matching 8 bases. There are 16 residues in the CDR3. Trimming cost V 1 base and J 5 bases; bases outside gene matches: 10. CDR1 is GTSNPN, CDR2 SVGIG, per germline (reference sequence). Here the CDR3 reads CAWSGQGLGTNNEQFF. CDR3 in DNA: TGTGCCTGGAGTGGACAGGGGCTGGGAACTAACAATGAGCAGTTCTTC. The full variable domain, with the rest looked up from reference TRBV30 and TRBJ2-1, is SQTIHQWPATLVQPVGSPLSLECTVEGTSNPNLYWYRQAAGRGLQLLFYSVGIGQISSEVPQNLSASRPQDRQFILSSKKLLLSDSGFYLCAWSGQGLGTNNEQFFGPGTRLTVL.

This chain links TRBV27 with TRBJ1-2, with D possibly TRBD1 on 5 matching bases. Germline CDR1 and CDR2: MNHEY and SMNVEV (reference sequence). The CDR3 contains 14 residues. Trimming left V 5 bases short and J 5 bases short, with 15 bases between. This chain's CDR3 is CASSLAGGNYGYTF. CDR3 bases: TGTGCCAGCAGTCTAGCGGGGGGGAATTATGGCTACACCTTC.

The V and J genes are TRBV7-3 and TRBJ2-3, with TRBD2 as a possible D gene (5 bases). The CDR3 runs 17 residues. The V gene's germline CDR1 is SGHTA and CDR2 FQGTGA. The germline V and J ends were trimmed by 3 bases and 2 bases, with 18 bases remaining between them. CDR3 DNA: TGTGCCAGCAGCTTGAGTGGTGGTCGCGGGCACACAGATACGCAGTATTTT. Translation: CASSLSGGRGHTDTQYF. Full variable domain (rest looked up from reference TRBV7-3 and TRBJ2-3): GAGVSQTPSNKVTEKGKYVELRCDPISGHTALYWYRQSLGQGPEFLIYFQGTGAADDSGLPNDRFFAVRPEGSVSTLKIQRTERGDSAVYLCASSLSGGRGHTDTQYFGPGTRLTVL.

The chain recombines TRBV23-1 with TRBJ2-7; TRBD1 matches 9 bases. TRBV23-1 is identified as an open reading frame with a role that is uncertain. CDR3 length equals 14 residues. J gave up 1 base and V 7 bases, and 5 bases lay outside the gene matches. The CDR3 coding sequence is TGCGCCAGCAACCGACAGGGGGTATCCTACGAGCAGTACTTC. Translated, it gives CASNRQGVSYEQYF.

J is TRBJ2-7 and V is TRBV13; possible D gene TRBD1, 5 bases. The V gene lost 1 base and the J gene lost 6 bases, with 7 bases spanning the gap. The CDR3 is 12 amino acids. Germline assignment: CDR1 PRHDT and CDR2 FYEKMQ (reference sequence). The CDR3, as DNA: TGTGCCAGCAGCTTAGCAGGGTTCGAGCAGTACTTC. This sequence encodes CASSLAGFEQYF.

CDR3 loop: CASSLGTSKGETQYF. The CDR3 bases are TGTGCCAGCAGCCTCGGGACTAGCAAAGGAGAGACCCAGTACTTC. The chain recombines TRBV9 with TRBJ2-5, with 9 bases that match TRBD2. Germline CDR1 and CDR2: SGDLS and YYNGEE. The CDR3 sequence is 15 residues long. Trimming took 4 bases from V and 4 from J; bases not matched to a gene: 8. Variable domain in full (rest from reference TRBV9 and TRBJ2-5): DSGVTQTPKHLITATGQRVTLRCSPRSGDLSVYWYQQSLDQGLQFLIQYYNGEERAKGNILERFSAQQFPDLHSELNLSSLELGDSALYFCASSLGTSKGETQYFGPGTRLLVL.

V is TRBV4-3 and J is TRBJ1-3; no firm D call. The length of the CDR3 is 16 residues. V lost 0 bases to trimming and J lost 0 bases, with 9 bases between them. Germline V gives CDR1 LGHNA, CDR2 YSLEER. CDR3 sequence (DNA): TGCGCCAGCAGCCAAGATCACCTAAGCTCTGGAAACACCATATATTTT. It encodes CASSQDHLSSGNTIYF.

CDR3 residues: CASSQILARSYNEQFF. In nucleotides, the CDR3 is TGCGCCAGCAGCCAGATCCTAGCTCGCTCCTACAATGAGCAGTTCTTC. J is TRBJ2-1 and V is TRBV4-1, with a possible D match to TRBD2 (5 bases). This CDR3 is 16 amino acids long. Germline CDR1 reads MGHRA; CDR2 reads YSYEKL. Trimming shortened V by 3 bases and J by 0 bases, and 12 bases separated the two germline ends.

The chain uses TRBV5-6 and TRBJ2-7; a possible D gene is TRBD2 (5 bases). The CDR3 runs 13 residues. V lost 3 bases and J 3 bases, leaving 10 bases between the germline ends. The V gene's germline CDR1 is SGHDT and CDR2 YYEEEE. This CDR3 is CASSSAGRYEQYF. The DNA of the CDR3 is TGTGCCAGCAGCTCGGCGGGCCGCTACGAGCAGTACTTC.

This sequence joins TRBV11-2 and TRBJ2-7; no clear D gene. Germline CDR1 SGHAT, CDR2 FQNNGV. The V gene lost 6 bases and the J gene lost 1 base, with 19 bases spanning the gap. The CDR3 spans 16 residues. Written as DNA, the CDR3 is TGTGCCAGCAGTCCTCCGGCTGGAGACCCATCCTACGAGCAGTACTTC. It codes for CASSPPAGDPSYEQYF.

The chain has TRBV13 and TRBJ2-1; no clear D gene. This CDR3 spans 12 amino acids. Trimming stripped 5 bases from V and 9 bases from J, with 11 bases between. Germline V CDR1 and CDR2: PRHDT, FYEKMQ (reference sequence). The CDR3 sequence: CASSRSRSEQFF. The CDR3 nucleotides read TGTGCCAGCAGCCGCTCTCGGAGTGAGCAGTTCTTC.

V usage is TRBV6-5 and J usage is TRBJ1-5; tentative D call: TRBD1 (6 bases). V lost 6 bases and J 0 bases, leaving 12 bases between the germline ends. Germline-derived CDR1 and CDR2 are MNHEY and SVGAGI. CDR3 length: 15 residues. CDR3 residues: CASRGTPDSNQPQHF. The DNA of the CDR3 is TGTGCCAGCAGGGGGACACCCGATAGCAATCAGCCCCAGCATTTT.

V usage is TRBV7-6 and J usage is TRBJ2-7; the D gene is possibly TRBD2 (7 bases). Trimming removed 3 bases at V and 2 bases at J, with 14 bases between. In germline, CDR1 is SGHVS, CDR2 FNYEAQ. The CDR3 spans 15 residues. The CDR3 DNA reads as TGTGCCAGCAGCTTGGGAGGGGGGAGCACCTACGAGCAGTACTTC. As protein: CASSLGGGSTYEQYF.